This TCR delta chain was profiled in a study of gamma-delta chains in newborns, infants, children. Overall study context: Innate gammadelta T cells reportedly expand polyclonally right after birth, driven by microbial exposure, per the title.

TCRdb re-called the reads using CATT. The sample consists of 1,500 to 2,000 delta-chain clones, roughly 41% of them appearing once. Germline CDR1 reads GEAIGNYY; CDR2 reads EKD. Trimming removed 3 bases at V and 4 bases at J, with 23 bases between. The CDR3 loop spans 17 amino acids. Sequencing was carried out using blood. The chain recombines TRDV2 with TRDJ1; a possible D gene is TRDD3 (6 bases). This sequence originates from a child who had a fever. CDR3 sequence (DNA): TGTGCCTGTGACCCCTGGGGACCTAAAAAAGCCCTCGATAAACTCATCTTT. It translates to CACDPWGPKKALDKLIF.